Shown below are 25 T cell receptor beta chains from a single sample sequenced in a study of T cell responses to AZD1222 COVID-19 vaccine. The repertoire was sequenced with immunoSEQ multiplex PCR; TCRdb's copy has only in-frame clones and lacks some. This table holds more than 150,000 clones, around 89% found once. The sample consisted of peripheral blood, taken 28 days after the second AZD1222 dose. The receptors originated from an adult who received the AZD1222 COVID-19 vaccine.

The CDR3 nucleotides read TGCGCCAGCAGCCCTGGGCTAGCGGGAGTCGACGGGGAGCTGTTTTTT. Its protein product is CASSPGLAGVDGELFF. This chain links TRBV4-3 with TRBJ2-2; 10 nucleotides match TRBD2. V lost 4 bases and J lost 7; bases outside the gene matches: 9. The CDR3 is 16 residues long. The germline CDR1 and CDR2 sequences are LGHNA and YSLEER.

This clone occurred once. The same CDR3 is also encoded by other DNA sequences in this sample. The chain employs TRBV28 and TRBJ1-5, with TRBD1 matching 7 bases. From germline, CDR1 is MDHEN and CDR2 SYDVKM. The CDR3 is made up of 14 amino acids. V trimming: 6 bases; J trimming: 4 bases; junction bases outside the gene matches: 6. The DNA for the CDR3 is TGTGCCAGCAGCTTGAGACAGGGAAATCAGCCCCAGCATTTT. It specifies CASSLRQGNQPQHF.

The genes are TRBV6-5 and TRBJ2-7; D may be TRBD2 (5 bases). There are 14 residues in the CDR3. The germline V gene has CDR1 MNHEY and CDR2 SVGAGI. Trimming removed 7 bases at V and 1 base at J, with 14 bases between. As DNA, the CDR3 is TGTGCCAGCATCCGGGATCTAACATCCTACGAGCAGTACTTC. This gives the protein CASIRDLTSYEQYF.

The chain recombines TRBV5-1 with TRBJ2-1; 7 bases agree with TRBD2. The V gene end was trimmed by 3 bases and the J gene end by 4 bases; junction bases not matched to a gene: 1. There are 13 residues in the CDR3. Germline values: CDR1 SGHRS, CDR2 YFSETQ. DNA of the CDR3: TGCGCCAGCAGCTCCGGGGGGTACAATGAGCAGTTCTTC. Translation gives CASSSGGYNEQFF.

The chain employs TRBV30 and TRBJ1-5; TRBD1 matches at 8 bases. Trimming took 3 bases from V and 4 from J; bases not matched to a gene: 14. Germline assignment: CDR1 GTSNPN and CDR2 SVGIG (reference sequence). The CDR3 is made up of 17 amino acids. The chain's CDR3 is CAWSDTGTGLFNQPQHF. Here the CDR3 DNA reads TGTGCCTGGAGCGATACAGGGACAGGACTTTTTAATCAGCCCCAGCATTTT.

This chain joins TRBV18 and TRBJ1-4; 7 bases agree with TRBD1. There are 16 residues in the CDR3. Germline V gives CDR1 KGHSH, CDR2 LQKENI. J lost 3 bases, V lost 3 bases, and 7 bases had no gene match. CDR3 sequence: CASSPKGADSNEKLFF. DNA for the CDR3: TGTGCCAGCTCACCTAAGGGGGCGGATTCTAATGAAAAACTGTTTTTT.

This chain connects TRBV14 to TRBJ2-7; tentatively, D is TRBD2 (5 bases). Trimming took off 4 bases at V and 3 bases at J, with 13 bases between the two ends. Germline V lookup: CDR1 SGHDN, CDR2 FVKESK. The CDR3 extends over 14 amino acids. In DNA form, the CDR3 reads TGTGCCAGCAGCCGCCAAGGGAGCATCTACGAGCAGTACTTC. This gives the protein CASSRQGSIYEQYF.

This clone was seen only once. The rearrangement uses TRBV9 and TRBJ1-3; 8 bases fit TRBD1. Losses at the gene ends were 6 bases for V and 2 bases for J; bases not matched to a gene: 7. The CDR3 runs to 15 residues. Germline assignment: CDR1 SGDLS and CDR2 YYNGEE. The CDR3 DNA reads as TGTGCCAGCACCCTAGACAGGGGCACTGGAAACACCATATATTTT. This codes for CASTLDRGTGNTIYF.

The chain is built from TRBV6-2 or TRBV6-3 and TRBJ2-7; D might be TRBD2 (5 bases). V dropped 2 bases and J dropped 0 bases, with 8 bases sitting between them. CDR1 and CDR2 (germline): MNHEY, SVGEGT. This CDR3 comprises 14 residues. Here the CDR3 DNA reads TGTGCCAGCAGTTACACGGGGTTCTCCTACGAGCAGTACTTC. It encodes CASSYTGFSYEQYF.

Regarding this clone: The junction differs from germline at one of its ends, possibly a read error. V gene TRBV6-5 combines with J gene TRBJ2-1; a possible D gene is TRBD2 (5 bases). Germline-derived CDR1 and CDR2 are MNHEY and SVGAGI. The CDR3 contains 11 residues. As DNA, the CDR3 is TGTGCCAGCAGAACCCTTTTGGAGGAGATCTTC. This translates into CASRTLLEEIF.

This chain links TRBV5-6 with TRBJ2-7; D uncertain. The CDR3 consists of 12 residues. V shed 6 bases and J shed 2 bases, with 9 bases lying between them. Germline values: CDR1 SGHDT, CDR2 YYEEEE. As DNA, the CDR3 is TGTGCCAGCAACGGTAGAGCCTACGAGCAGTACTTC. This translates into CASNGRAYEQYF.

The chain has TRBV28 and TRBJ1-2; perhaps TRBD1 as D (5 bases). From germline, CDR1 is MDHEN and CDR2 SYDVKM. This CDR3 spans 13 amino acids. Trimming removed 2 bases at V and 5 bases at J, with 9 bases between. CDR3 in amino acids: CASSLMGDYGYTF. The CDR3 coding sequence is TGTGCCAGCAGTTTAATGGGGGATTATGGCTACACCTTC.

The V gene is TRBV4-2, the J gene TRBJ2-3; 14 bases line up with TRBD2. Germline CDR1 and CDR2: LGHNA and YNFKEQ. The CDR3 runs 19 residues. The V and J ends lost 1 base and 1 base, in that order; junction bases with no gene match: 7. The CDR3 DNA sequence: TGTGCCAGCAGCCAAGCCCCCGGGACTAGCGGGGGACGCACAGATACGCAGTATTTT. Amino acids: CASSQAPGTSGGRTDTQYF.

The chain carries TRBV4-3 and TRBJ1-4; D remains ambiguous. CDR1 LGHNA and CDR2 YSLEER come from the germline V gene. The CDR3 totals 12 residues. V was pared by 0 bases and J by 8 bases, with 4 bases between. CDR3: CASSQDREKLFF. The DNA of the CDR3 is TGCGCCAGCAGCCAAGATCGAGAAAAACTGTTTTTT.

The genes are TRBV28 and TRBJ1-1; D remains ambiguous. CDR1 is MDHEN and CDR2 is SYDVKM in the germline V gene. V shed 6 bases and J shed 1 base, with 15 bases lying between them. CDR3 size: 15 residues. The CDR3 bases are TGTGCCAGCAGGGGGAGTTCCTTTTCGAACACTGAAGCTTTCTTT. Translating it yields CASRGSSFSNTEAFF.

The chain couples TRBV7-9 to TRBJ2-6; D unresolved. From germline, CDR1 is SEHNR and CDR2 FQNEAQ (reference sequence). The V end was cut by 5 bases, the J end by 2 bases, with 13 bases between. The CDR3 is 16 residues long. CDR3 protein: CASSKGRAPGANVLTF. As DNA, the CDR3 is TGTGCCAGCAGCAAAGGACGGGCCCCTGGGGCCAACGTCCTGACTTTC.

The chain carries TRBV5-6 and TRBJ1-5, with 7 bases that match TRBD1. Germline V lookup: CDR1 SGHDT, CDR2 YYEEEE. V was pared by 3 bases and J by 6 bases, with 9 bases of the junction left unmatched. The CDR3 spans 15 residues. The CDR3 DNA is TGTGCCAGCAGCTCCGGGACAGCGCCCGGTCAGCCCCAGCATTTT. Protein: CASSSGTAPGQPQHF.

The J gene is TRBJ2-7, the V gene TRBV5-4; 8 bases match TRBD2. This CDR3 is built from 15 residues. The germline V gene has CDR1 SGHNT and CDR2 YYREEE (reference sequence). The V segment lost 0 bases and the J segment 3 bases; nucleotides outside the gene matches: 5. CDR3: CASSLVGGGNYEQYF. The CDR3 nucleotides read TGTGCCAGCAGCTTGGTGGGCGGGGGGAACTACGAGCAGTACTTC.

This chain links TRBV18 with TRBJ2-7, with D tentatively TRBD2 (5 bases). The germline V gene encodes CDR1 KGHSH and CDR2 LQKENI. V gave up 4 bases and J gave up 2 bases, with 12 bases separating them. This CDR3 spans 14 amino acids. The CDR3 sequence is CASSLRGPAYEQYF. As DNA, the CDR3 is TGTGCCAGCTCACTCCGGGGTCCCGCCTACGAGCAGTACTTC.

The chain joins TRBV3-1 (or the pseudogene TRBV3-2) to TRBJ1-4, with 8 bases identical to TRBD1. The CDR3 covers 14 residues. Germline V gene data show CDR1 as LGHDT and CDR2 as YNNKEL (reference sequence). The J segment lost 14 bases and the V segment lost 2 bases, leaving 10 bases of the junction unmatched. CDR3 in amino acids: CASSQSGQAPLLFF. The CDR3 region has the DNA TGTGCCAGCAGCCAATCGGGACAGGCCCCCCTCCTGTTTTTT.

The rearrangement links TRBV7-8 to TRBJ2-3; D unresolved. The CDR3 is made up of 16 amino acids. With 5 bases removed from V and 0 bases from J, the gap between germline ends came to 15 bases. Germline loops: CDR1 SGHVS, CDR2 FQNEAQ. The CDR3 region is CASSQRRVSSTDTQYF. The CDR3 DNA sequence: TGTGCCAGCAGCCAGCGCCGGGTTTCTAGCACAGATACGCAGTATTTT.

The CDR3 loop reads CASSHRQGGLGTGELFF. The CDR3 DNA sequence: TGTGCCAGCAGCCACAGACAGGGTGGCTTGGGCACCGGGGAGCTGTTTTTT. The chain couples TRBV3-1 (or the pseudogene TRBV3-2) to TRBJ2-2; 7 nucleotides match TRBD1. CDR1 LGHDT and CDR2 YNNKEL come from the germline V gene (reference sequence). J lost 4 bases, V lost 3 bases, and 11 bases had no gene match. CDR3 length: 17 residues.

This clone has just a few counts. This chain uses TRBV30 with TRBJ1-5, with unresolved D. The germline CDR1 and CDR2 sequences are GTSNPN and SVGIG (reference sequence). The CDR3 sequence is 14 residues long. V shed 0 bases and J shed 4 bases, with 10 bases lying between them. CDR3 sequence (DNA): TGTGCCTGGAGTGTAACGGACGAAAATCAGCCCCAGCATTTT. Protein product: CAWSVTDENQPQHF.

The chain links TRBV7-2 to TRBJ2-5; TRBD2 matches 11 bases. The V gene's germline CDR1 is SGHTA and CDR2 FQGNSA. The V and J ends lost 4 bases and 7 bases, in that order; junction bases with no gene match: 8. The CDR3 extends over 15 amino acids. CDR3 nucleotide sequence: TGTGCCAGCAGCTCCGTAGCGGGAGGGTCCGGGACCCAGTACTTC. Its translation: CASSSVAGGSGTQYF.

V usage is TRBV5-4 and J usage is TRBJ2-1; weak D call: TRBD2 (6 bases). Per germline, CDR1 SGHNT and CDR2 YYREEE (reference sequence). The germline V and J ends were trimmed by 0 bases and 2 bases, with 15 bases remaining between them. This CDR3 has 17 amino acids. CDR3 nucleotide sequence: TGTGCCAGCAGCTTGGGGCAAAGCGGGCAGACCTACAATGAGCAGTTCTTC. Translated, it gives CASSLGQSGQTYNEQFF.